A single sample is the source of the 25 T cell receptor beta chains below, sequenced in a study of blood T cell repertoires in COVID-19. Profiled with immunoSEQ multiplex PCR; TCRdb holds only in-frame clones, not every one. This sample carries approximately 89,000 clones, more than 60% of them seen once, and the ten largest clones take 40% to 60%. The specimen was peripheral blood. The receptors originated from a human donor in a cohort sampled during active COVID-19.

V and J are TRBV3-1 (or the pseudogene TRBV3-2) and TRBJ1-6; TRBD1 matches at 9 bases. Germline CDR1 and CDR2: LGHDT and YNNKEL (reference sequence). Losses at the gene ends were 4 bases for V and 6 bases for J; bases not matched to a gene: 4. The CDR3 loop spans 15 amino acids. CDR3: CASSRGQGGNSPLHF. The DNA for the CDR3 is TGTGCCAGCAGCCGGGGACAGGGCGGTAATTCACCCCTCCACTTT.

The CDR3 protein is CASSVGAALLENSYNEQFF. CDR3 bases: TGTGCCAGCAGCGTTGGAGCTGCGCTTCTAGAAAACTCCTACAATGAGCAGTTCTTC. The chain recombines TRBV7-9 with TRBJ2-1; D remains ambiguous. Germline values: CDR1 SEHNR, CDR2 FQNEAQ (reference sequence). Trimming stripped 5 bases from V and 0 bases from J, with 23 bases between. The CDR3 consists of 19 residues.

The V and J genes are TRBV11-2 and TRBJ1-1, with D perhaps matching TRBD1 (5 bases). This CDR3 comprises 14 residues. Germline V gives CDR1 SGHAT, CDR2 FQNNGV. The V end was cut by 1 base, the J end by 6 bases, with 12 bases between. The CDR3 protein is CASSLVSGLSEAFF. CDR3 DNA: TGTGCCAGCAGCTTAGTTTCAGGGTTATCTGAAGCTTTCTTT.

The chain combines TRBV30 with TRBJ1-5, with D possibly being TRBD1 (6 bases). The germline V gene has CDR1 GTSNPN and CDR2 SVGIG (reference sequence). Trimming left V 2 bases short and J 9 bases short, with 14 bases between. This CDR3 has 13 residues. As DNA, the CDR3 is TGTGCCTGGAGTCCGGGGGGGGCTCGGCCCCAGCATTTT. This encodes CAWSPGGARPQHF.

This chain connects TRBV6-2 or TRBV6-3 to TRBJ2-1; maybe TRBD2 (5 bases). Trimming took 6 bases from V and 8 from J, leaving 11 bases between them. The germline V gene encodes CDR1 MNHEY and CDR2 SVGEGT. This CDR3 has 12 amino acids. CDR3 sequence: CASSLASYEQFF. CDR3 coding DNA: TGTGCCAGCAGCCTCGCTAGCTATGAGCAGTTCTTC.

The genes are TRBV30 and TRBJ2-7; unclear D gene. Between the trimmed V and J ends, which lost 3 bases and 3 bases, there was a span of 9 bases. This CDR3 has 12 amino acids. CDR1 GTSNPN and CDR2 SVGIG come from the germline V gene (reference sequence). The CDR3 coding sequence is TGTGCCTGGAGGGAACAGAGCTACGAGCAGTACTTC. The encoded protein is CAWREQSYEQYF.

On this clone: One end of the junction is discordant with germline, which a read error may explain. The CDR3 reads CASSLVPGVGETQYF. CDR3 coding DNA: TGTGCTAGCAGCTTAGTGCCCGGGGTGGGTGAGACCCAGTACTTC. The rearrangement links TRBV7-7 to TRBJ2-5; possibly TRBD2 for D (5 bases). The CDR3 extends over 15 amino acids. From germline, CDR1 is SSHAT and CDR2 FNYEAQ (reference sequence).

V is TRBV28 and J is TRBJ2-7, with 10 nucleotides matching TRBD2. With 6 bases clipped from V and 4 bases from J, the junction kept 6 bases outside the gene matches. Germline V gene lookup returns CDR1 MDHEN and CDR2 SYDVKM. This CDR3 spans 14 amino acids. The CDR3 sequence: CASRLGLAVYEQYF. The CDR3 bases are TGTGCCAGCAGACTTGGACTAGCGGTGTACGAGCAGTACTTC.

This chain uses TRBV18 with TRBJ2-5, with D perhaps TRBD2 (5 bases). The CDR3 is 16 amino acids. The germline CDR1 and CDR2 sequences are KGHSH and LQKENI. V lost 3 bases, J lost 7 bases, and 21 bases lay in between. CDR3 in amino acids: CASSPPLGLNRGTQYF. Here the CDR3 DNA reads TGTGCCAGCTCACCGCCTCTGGGTCTCAACCGGGGGACCCAGTACTTC.

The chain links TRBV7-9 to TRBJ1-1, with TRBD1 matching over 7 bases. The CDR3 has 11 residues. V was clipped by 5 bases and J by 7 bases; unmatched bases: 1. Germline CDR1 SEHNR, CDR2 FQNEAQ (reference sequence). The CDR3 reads CASSRDSEAFF. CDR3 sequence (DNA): TGTGCCAGCAGCCGGGACAGTGAAGCTTTCTTT.

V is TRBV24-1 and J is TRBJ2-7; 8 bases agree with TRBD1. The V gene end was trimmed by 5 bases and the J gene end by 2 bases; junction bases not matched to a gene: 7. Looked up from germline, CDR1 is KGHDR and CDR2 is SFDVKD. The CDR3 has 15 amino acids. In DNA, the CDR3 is TGTGCCACCAGTGGGAGGACAGGGCCCCCCTACGAGCAGTACTTC. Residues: CATSGRTGPPYEQYF.

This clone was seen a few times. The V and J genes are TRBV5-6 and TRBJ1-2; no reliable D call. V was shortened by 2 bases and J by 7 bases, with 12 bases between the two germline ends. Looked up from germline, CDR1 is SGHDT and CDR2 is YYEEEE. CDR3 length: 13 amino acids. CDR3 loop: CASSFQSSGGYTF. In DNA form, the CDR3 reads TGTGCCAGCAGCTTCCAGTCGAGCGGTGGCTACACCTTC.

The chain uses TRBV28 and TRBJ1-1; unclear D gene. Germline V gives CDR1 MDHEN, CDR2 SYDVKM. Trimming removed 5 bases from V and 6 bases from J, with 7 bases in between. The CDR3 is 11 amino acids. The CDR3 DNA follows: TGTGCCAGCAGTACCGGGGCTGAAGCTTTCTTT. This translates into CASSTGAEAFF.

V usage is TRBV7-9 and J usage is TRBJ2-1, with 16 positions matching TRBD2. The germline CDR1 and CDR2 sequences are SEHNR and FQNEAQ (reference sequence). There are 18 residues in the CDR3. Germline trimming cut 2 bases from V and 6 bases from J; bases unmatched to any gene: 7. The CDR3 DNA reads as TGTGCCAGCAGCTTAACCGGGACTAGCGGGAGGGCCTTCAATGAGCAGTTCTTC. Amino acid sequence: CASSLTGTSGRAFNEQFF.

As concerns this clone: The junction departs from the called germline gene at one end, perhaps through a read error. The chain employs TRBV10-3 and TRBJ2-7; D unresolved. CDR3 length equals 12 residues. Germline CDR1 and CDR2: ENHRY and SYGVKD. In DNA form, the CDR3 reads TGTGCCATCAGTGAACTGGGCTGGTCGACCTTCTTC. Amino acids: CAISELGWSTFF.

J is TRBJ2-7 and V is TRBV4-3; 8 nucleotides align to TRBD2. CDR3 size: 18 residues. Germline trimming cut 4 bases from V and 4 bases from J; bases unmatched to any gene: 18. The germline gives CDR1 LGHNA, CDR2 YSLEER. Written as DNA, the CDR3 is TGCGCCAGCAGCCGAACCCTAAAGGCGGGGACTAGTCGTTACGAGCAGTACTTC. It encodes CASSRTLKAGTSRYEQYF.

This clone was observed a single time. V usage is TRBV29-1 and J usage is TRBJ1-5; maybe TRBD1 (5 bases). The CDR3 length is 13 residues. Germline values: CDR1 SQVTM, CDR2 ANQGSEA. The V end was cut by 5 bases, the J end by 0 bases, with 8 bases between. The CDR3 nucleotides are TGCAGCGTTCAGACAGCTAGCAATCAGCCCCAGCATTTT. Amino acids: CSVQTASNQPQHF.

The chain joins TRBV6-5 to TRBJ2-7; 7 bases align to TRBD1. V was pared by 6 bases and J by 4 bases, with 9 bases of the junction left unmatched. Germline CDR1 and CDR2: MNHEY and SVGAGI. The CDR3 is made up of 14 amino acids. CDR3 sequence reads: CASSRPQGNYEQYF. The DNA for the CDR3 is TGTGCCAGCAGCCGCCCACAGGGGAATTACGAGCAGTACTTC.

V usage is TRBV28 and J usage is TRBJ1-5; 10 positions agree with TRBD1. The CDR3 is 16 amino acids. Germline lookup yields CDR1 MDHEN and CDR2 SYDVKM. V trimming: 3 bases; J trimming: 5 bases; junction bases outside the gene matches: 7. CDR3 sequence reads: CASSLKLGQGYQPQHF. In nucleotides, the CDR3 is TGTGCCAGCAGTTTGAAATTGGGACAGGGGTATCAGCCCCAGCATTTT.

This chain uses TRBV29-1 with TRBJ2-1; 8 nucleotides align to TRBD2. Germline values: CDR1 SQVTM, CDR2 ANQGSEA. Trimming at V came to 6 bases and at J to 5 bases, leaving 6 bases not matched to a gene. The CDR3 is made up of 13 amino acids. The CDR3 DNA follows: TGCAGCGTGGGACTAGGGGTTAACAATGAGCAGTTCTTC. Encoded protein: CSVGLGVNNEQFF.

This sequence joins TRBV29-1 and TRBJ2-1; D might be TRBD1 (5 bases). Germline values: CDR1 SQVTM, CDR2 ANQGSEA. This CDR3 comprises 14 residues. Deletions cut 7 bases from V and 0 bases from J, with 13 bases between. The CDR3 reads CSASIGASYNEQFF. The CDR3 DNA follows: TGCAGCGCAAGTATAGGGGCCTCCTACAATGAGCAGTTCTTC.

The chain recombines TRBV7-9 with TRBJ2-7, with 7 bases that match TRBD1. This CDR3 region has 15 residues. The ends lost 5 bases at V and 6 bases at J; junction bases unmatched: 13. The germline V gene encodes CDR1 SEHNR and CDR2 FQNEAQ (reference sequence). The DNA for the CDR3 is TGTGCCAGCAGCCCTATACAGGGGTATGAATCCGAGCAGTACTTC. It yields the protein CASSPIQGYESEQYF.

The CDR3 sequence: CASSGGVPRRNTIYF. CDR3 DNA sequence: TGTGCCAGCTCCGGAGGCGTTCCTCGGAGAAACACCATATATTTT. This rearrangement joins TRBV7-9 to TRBJ1-3; no reliable D call. Germline loops: CDR1 SEHNR, CDR2 FQNEAQ (reference sequence). V lost 8 bases, J lost 5 bases, and 19 bases lay in between. This CDR3 has 15 residues. Full variable domain (missing parts from reference TRBV7-9 and TRBJ1-3): DTGVSQNPRHKITKRGQNVTFRCDPISEHNRLYWYRQTLGQGPEFLTYFQNEAQLEKSRLLSDRFSAERPKGSFSTLEIQRTEQGDSAMYLCASSGGVPRRNTIYFGEGSWLTVV.

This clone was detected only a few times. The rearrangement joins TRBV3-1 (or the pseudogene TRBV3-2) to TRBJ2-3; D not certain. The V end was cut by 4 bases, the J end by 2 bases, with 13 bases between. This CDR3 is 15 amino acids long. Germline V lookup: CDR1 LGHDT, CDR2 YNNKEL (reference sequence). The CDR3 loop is CASSPSVHPTDTQYF. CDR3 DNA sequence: TGTGCCAGCAGCCCATCAGTACACCCCACAGATACGCAGTATTTT.

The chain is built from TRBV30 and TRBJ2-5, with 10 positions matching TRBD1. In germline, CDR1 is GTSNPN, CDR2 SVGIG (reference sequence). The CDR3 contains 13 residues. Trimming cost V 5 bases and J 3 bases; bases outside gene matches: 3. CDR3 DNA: TGTGCCTGGGACGGGACAGGGGAAGAGACCCAGTACTTC. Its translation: CAWDGTGEETQYF. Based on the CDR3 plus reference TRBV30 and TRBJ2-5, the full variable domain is SQTIHQWPATLVQPVGSPLSLECTVEGTSNPNLYWYRQAAGRGLQLLFYSVGIGQISSEVPQNLSASRPQDRQFILSSKKLLLSDSGFYLCAWDGTGEETQYFGPGTRLLVL.